The entry below gives a single TCR beta chain sequence along with its context. Some clones are missing from TCRdb's copy, which holds only in-frame ones; the method was immunoSEQ multiplex PCR. The top ten hold more than 0.85% of the sample, which has tens of thousands of clones, about 91% seen once. The sample belongs to a study of T cell changes during pregnancy in multiple sclerosis. This CDR3 comprises 13 residues. This TCR derives from a female donor with multiple sclerosis, enrolled in a pregnancy study. The rearrangement uses TRBV21-1 and TRBJ1-3; the D call in the table, TRBD1, was not verified against the DNA. TRBV21-1 is assigned pseudogene status. Sequenced material: peripheral blood, taken after pregnancy. CDR3 amino acids: CASSKQGGNTIYF. CDR3 coding DNA: TGTGCCAGCAGCAAGCAGGGGGGAAACACCATATATTTT.